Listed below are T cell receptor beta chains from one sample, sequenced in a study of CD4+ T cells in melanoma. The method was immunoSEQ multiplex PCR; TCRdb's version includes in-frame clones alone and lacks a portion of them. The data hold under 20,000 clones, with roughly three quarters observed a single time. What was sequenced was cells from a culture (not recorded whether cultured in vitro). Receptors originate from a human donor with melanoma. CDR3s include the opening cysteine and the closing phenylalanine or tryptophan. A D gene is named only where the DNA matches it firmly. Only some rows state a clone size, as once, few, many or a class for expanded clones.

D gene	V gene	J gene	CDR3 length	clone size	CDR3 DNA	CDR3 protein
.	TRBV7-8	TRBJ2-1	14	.	TGTGCCAGCAGCTTACCAGGAACCTACAATGAGCAGTTCTTC	CASSLPGTYNEQFF
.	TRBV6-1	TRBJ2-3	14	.	TGTGCCAGCAGTGAAAAGGGTGCGCGAGATACGCAGTATTTT	CASSEKGARDTQYF
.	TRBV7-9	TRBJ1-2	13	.	TGTGCCAGCAGCTTGGATACAGGCTGGGGCTACACCTTC	CASSLDTGWGYTF
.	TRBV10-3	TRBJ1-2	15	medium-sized	TGTGCCATCAGTCCGAGGTCACCCCAGGGCTATGGCTACACCTTC	CAISPRSPQGYGYTF
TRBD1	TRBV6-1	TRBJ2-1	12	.	TGTGCCAGCAGTGGGACAGGGTTTGAGCAGTTCTTC	CASSGTGFEQFF
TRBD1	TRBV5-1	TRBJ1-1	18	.	TGCGCCAGCAGCTTGGAACCGCCAGGGGCAGGGGGGAACACTGAAGCTTTCTTT	CASSLEPPGAGGNTEAFF
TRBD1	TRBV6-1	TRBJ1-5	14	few	TGTGCCAGCGTTAGGGACAGCGGCTATCAGCCCCAGCATTTT	CASVRDSGYQPQHF
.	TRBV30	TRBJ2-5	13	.	TGTGCCTGGAGTCGATACTCGGAAGAGACCCAGTACTTC	CAWSRYSEETQYF
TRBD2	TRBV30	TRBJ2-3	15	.	TGTGCCTGGAGTGCCGATAGCGGGAACACAGATACGCAGTATTTT	CAWSADSGNTDTQYF
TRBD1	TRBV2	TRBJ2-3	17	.	TGTGCCAGCAGCCCGCCCCTAGCAGGGGGCGTCACAGATACGCAGTATTTT	CASSPPLAGGVTDTQYF
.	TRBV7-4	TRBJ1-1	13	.	TGTGCCAGCAGCCCTGGGGCAGCTCCTGGGACTTTCTTT	CASSPGAAPGTFF
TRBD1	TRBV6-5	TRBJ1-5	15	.	TGTGCCAGCAGTGACTACAGGGGCATCAATCAGCCCCAGCATTTT	CASSDYRGINQPQHF
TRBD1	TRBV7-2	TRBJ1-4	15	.	TGTGCCAGCAGCGCAATGGGACAGGGGGCGAAAAAACTGTTTTTT	CASSAMGQGAKKLFF
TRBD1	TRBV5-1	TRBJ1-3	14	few	TGCGCCAGCAGGACAGGGGACGCTGGAAACACCATATATTTT	CASRTGDAGNTIYF
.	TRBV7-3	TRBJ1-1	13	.	TGTGCCAGCGGACTGGGAGGGAACACTGAAGCTTTCTTT	CASGLGGNTEAFF
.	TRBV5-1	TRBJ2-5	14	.	TGCGCCAGCAGGGAACCCAGGGGAGGCGAGACCCAGTACTTC	CASREPRGGETQYF
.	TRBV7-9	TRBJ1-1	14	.	TGTGCCAGCAGCTTGGGGGTTAGGTACACTGAAGCTTTCTTT	CASSLGVRYTEAFF
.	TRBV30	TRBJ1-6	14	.	TGTGCCTGGAGTAGTACAGGTGGAAATTCACCCCTCCACTTT	CAWSSTGGNSPLHF
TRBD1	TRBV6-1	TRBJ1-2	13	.	TGTGCCAGCAGACGAACAGGGGGTCGGGGCTACACCTTC	CASRRTGGRGYTF
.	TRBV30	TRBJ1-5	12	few	TGTGCCTGGGGACGGAACAATCAGCCCCAGCATTTT	CAWGRNNQPQHF
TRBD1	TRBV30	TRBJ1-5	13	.	TGTGCCTGGACAGGGGGCGGCAATCAGCCCCAGCATTTT	CAWTGGGNQPQHF
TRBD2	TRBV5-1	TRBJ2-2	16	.	TGCGCCAGCAGATACGGACTAGCGGGGGGACCCGGGGAGCTGTTTTTT	CASRYGLAGGPGELFF
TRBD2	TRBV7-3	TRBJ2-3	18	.	TGTGCCAGCAGCTTACGGCCCGCCGGGGGGGGAGGCACAGATACGCAGTATTTT	CASSLRPAGGGGTDTQYF